What follows are 14 T cell receptor beta chains derived from one specimen sequenced in a study of blood T cells in healthy people across ages. Then a second PCR, running roughly 6 to 11 cycles, was carried out with a sample-barcoded 5' primer and a J-beta primer mix. TCRdb re-analysed the 5' RACE reads in MiXCR, keeping a single row per CDR3 protein. The sample has 450,000 to 700,000 distinct CDR3 sequences, 25% to 30% seen once; the top ten hold about a fifth. Sequences were obtained from blood. The receptors come from a woman aged 70-85 years in good health.

A few counts support this clonotype. The CDR3: CASSLRGASSYNEQFF. Written as DNA, the CDR3 is TGTGCCAGCAGTTTGAGGGGGGCCAGCTCCTACAATGAGCAGTTCTTC. The J gene is TRBJ2-1, the V gene TRBV27; the D gene could be TRBD1 or TRBD2 (6 bases each). The V end was cut by 3 bases, the J end by 0 bases, with 12 bases between. This CDR3 has 16 residues. Germline V gene data show CDR1 as MNHEY and CDR2 as SMNVEV (reference sequence).

The chain carries TRBV20-1 and TRBJ1-2; TRBD1 matches at 9 bases. J lost 8 bases, V lost 6 bases, and 16 bases had no gene match. Germline CDR1 and CDR2: DFQATT and SNEGSKA (reference sequence). CDR3 length equals 15 residues. The CDR3: CSASDRGAGAGGYTF. The CDR3 nucleotides are TGCAGTGCATCGGACAGGGGAGCAGGGGCGGGCGGCTACACCTTC.

A word on this clonotype: A clone one base away is much larger, so this may be a read error. The J gene is TRBJ2-5, the V gene TRBV27; unclear D gene. Germline CDR1 is MNHEY and CDR2 is SMNVEV (reference sequence). The CDR3 has 12 amino acids. The CDR3 sequence is CAGSKNQETQYF. The DNA of the CDR3 is TGTGCCGGCAGTAAAAACCAAGAGACCCAGTACTTC.

There are a few counts of this clonotype. V gene TRBV6-6 combines with J gene TRBJ1-5; D not resolved. CDR1 is MNHNY, CDR2 SVGAGI, per germline (reference sequence). This CDR3 has 13 amino acids. V lost 5 bases and J lost 5, with 10 bases in between. The CDR3 region is CASSLYVDQPQHF. CDR3 nucleotides: TGTGCCAGCAGTCTCTACGTGGATCAGCCCCAGCATTTT.

The genes are TRBV6-2 or TRBV6-3 and TRBJ2-5, with 7 bases aligning to TRBD2. The J call may be faulty, since TRBJ2-7 better matches the DNA end. The V gene's germline CDR1 is MNHEY and CDR2 SVGEGT. This CDR3 region has 15 residues. The CDR3 spells CAGKRLAVNSYEQYF. In DNA form, the CDR3 reads TGTGCCGGCAAACGGCTAGCGGTGAACTCCTACGAGCAGTACTTC.

This clonotype has more than one count but fewer than ten. The gene calls are TRBV7-9 and TRBJ1-4; D is uncertain. Trimming stripped 8 bases from V and 3 bases from J, with 7 bases between. Germline CDR1 is SEHNR and CDR2 is FQNEAQ (reference sequence). This CDR3 contains 12 residues. The CDR3 region is CASGMANEKLFF. The CDR3, as DNA: TGTGCCAGCGGGATGGCTAATGAAAAACTGTTTTTT. The whole variable domain, filled in from reference TRBV7-9 and TRBJ1-4, reads DTGVSQNPRHKITKRGQNVTFRCDPISEHNRLYWYRQTLGQGPEFLTYFQNEAQLEKSRLLSDRFSAERPKGSFSTLEIQRTEQGDSAMYLCASGMANEKLFFGSGTQLSVL.

The chain combines TRBV12-3 or TRBV12-4 with TRBJ2-5; a weak D match, TRBD2 (5 bases). There are 15 residues in the CDR3. Trimming took off 5 bases at V and 6 bases at J, with 19 bases between the two ends. The CDR3 sequence is CASSNPGLGDQTQYF. The CDR3 bases are TGTGCCAGCAGTAATCCAGGACTGGGTGACCAGACCCAGTACTTC.

This clonotype has only a few counts. V is TRBV20-1 and J is TRBJ2-2, with unresolved D. The CDR3 loop spans 14 amino acids. Looked up from germline, CDR1 is DFQATT and CDR2 is SNEGSKA (reference sequence). Trimming took 0 bases from V and 6 from J, leaving 11 bases between them. In DNA, the CDR3 is TGCAGTGCTAGAGATCGACGGAATCCCGGGGAGCTGTTTTTT. Amino acid sequence: CSARDRRNPGELFF.

This clonotype came up a few times. This rearrangement joins TRBV12-3 or TRBV12-4 to TRBJ1-6; D unresolved. The V and J ends lost 1 base and 8 bases respectively, with 9 bases between them. This CDR3 region has 14 residues. CDR3: CASSLGSRDSPLHF. The CDR3 DNA follows: TGTGCCAGCAGTTTAGGGAGCCGGGATTCACCCCTCCACTTT.

The V call is TRBV4-1, the J call TRBJ1-5, with D tentatively TRBD1 (6 bases). CDR3 length: 15 amino acids. Trimming removed 0 bases from V and 6 bases from J, with 12 bases in between. Germline V gene data show CDR1 as MGHRA and CDR2 as YSYEKL. CDR3 coding DNA: TGCGCCAGCAGCCAAGATGGACAGCTCAGTCAGCCCCAGCATTTT. Translated: CASSQDGQLSQPQHF.

This clonotype was recorded a few times. The chain couples TRBV5-1 to TRBJ2-5; TRBD1 might be the D (6 bases). Trimming stripped 3 bases from V and 4 bases from J, with 16 bases between. The germline V gene encodes CDR1 SGHRS and CDR2 YFSETQ. The CDR3 is 15 amino acids. The CDR3 sequence: CASSSTGTPRETQYF. CDR3 bases: TGCGCCAGCAGCTCAACCGGGACACCTCGAGAGACCCAGTACTTC.

This clonotype was counted at least ten times. The chain links TRBV20-1 to TRBJ2-4, with TRBD1 matching over 7 bases. After removal of 6 bases from V and 7 bases from J, the junction contained 6 bases not matched to a gene. The CDR3 extends over 12 amino acids. The V gene's germline CDR1 is DFQATT and CDR2 SNEGSKA (reference sequence). CDR3 nucleotide sequence: TGCAGTGCCCACAGGGGCCCGAACATTCAGTACTTC. It is translated as CSAHRGPNIQYF.

This clonotype was seen only a few times. V usage is TRBV6-1 and J usage is TRBJ1-2; the match to TRBD1 covers 9 bases. There are 13 residues in the CDR3. Germline V lookup: CDR1 MNHNS, CDR2 SASEGT. V lost 4 bases, J lost 12 bases, and 9 bases stayed unmatched. The CDR3 nucleotides read TGTGCCAGCAGTGCTACCGGGACAGGGAGGCACACCTTC. It codes for CASSATGTGRHTF.

This chain uses TRBV29-1 with TRBJ1-2, with D unresolved. This CDR3 region has 13 residues. The germline V gene has CDR1 SQVTM and CDR2 ANQGSEA. V was trimmed by 3 bases and J by 2 bases, leaving 10 bases between them. This chain's CDR3 is CSVEKGPNYGYTF. Written as DNA, the CDR3 is TGCAGCGTTGAGAAAGGGCCGAACTATGGCTACACCTTC.